The 9 T cell receptor beta chains in this list originate from one sample, sequenced in a study of T cell repertoires in cytomegalovirus infection. TCRdb fed the reads into MiXCR, producing one record per CDR3 protein. This sample yields fewer than 650,000 distinct CDR3 sequences, of which 35% to 50% are seen a single time; about 48% belongs to the top ten. Antigen specificity for these receptors is unknown. The sequences come from cultured PBMCs, collected from culture after CMV antigen stimulation. The receptors here all came from a human donor in good health (CMV status not recorded). Some clones in this sample may be carry-over from other donors' samples.

The rearrangement uses TRBV20-1 and TRBJ1-4; perhaps TRBD1 as D (5 bases). With 4 bases removed from V and 8 bases from J, the gap between germline ends came to 20 bases. The germline V gene has CDR1 DFQATT and CDR2 SNEGSKA (reference sequence). The CDR3 length is 15 residues. CDR3 nucleotide sequence: TGCAGTGCTACCGACCGGGAGGGGATAGAGGAAAAACTGTTTTTT. As protein: CSATDREGIEEKLFF.

This chain joins TRBV11-2 and TRBJ2-5; 7 bases map to TRBD1. CDR1 and CDR2 from the germline V gene are SGHAT and FQNNGV. J lost 2 bases, V lost 5 bases, and 17 bases had no gene match. The CDR3 totals 18 residues. The CDR3 loop is CASSPQQGKAGAQETQYF. The CDR3 DNA is TGTGCCAGCAGCCCCCAACAGGGGAAAGCAGGAGCTCAAGAGACCCAGTACTTC.

V and J are TRBV10-3 and TRBJ1-1; D possibly corresponds to TRBD1 (5 bases). The V end was cut by 6 bases, the J end by 1 base, with 9 bases between. Germline assignment: CDR1 ENHRY and CDR2 SYGVKD. The CDR3 loop spans 13 amino acids. CDR3 coding DNA: TGTGCCATCAGACCCGACAGGAACACTGAAGCTTTCTTT. Amino acids: CAIRPDRNTEAFF.

This clonotype turned up a few times. V usage is TRBV9 and J usage is TRBJ2-1; 14 nucleotides match TRBD2. This CDR3 is 18 amino acids long. The germline gives CDR1 SGDLS, CDR2 YYNGEE. After removal of 4 bases from V and 0 bases from J, the junction contained 6 bases not matched to a gene. The CDR3 coding sequence is TGTGCCAGCAGCTTCGGACTAGCGGGAGGCAGCTCCTACAATGAGCAGTTCTTC. Its protein is CASSFGLAGGSSYNEQFF.

V usage is TRBV4-1 and J usage is TRBJ1-1, with 8 bases lining up with TRBD1. Germline assignment: CDR1 MGHRA and CDR2 YSYEKL. With 6 bases clipped from V and 2 bases from J, the junction kept 14 bases outside the gene matches. The CDR3 extends over 17 amino acids. For the CDR3, the DNA is TGCGCCAGCAGTCAGACCGACAGGGGTTGGAGTAACACTGAAGCTTTCTTT. Translated, it gives CASSQTDRGWSNTEAFF.

Many counts were recorded for this clonotype. The chain recombines TRBV7-8 with TRBJ2-2; D unclear. Trimming took 1 base from V and 6 from J, leaving 3 bases between them. Looked up from germline, CDR1 is SGHVS and CDR2 is FQNEAQ. This CDR3 region has 12 residues. The CDR3 sequence is CASSLGAGELFF. The DNA of the CDR3 is TGTGCCAGCAGCTTAGGGGCCGGGGAGCTGTTTTTT.

There are a few counts of this clonotype. This chain links TRBV5-1 with TRBJ2-5; 8 nucleotides match TRBD2. Trimming at V came to 0 bases and at J to 2 bases, leaving 6 bases not matched to a gene. Germline V gene lookup returns CDR1 SGHRS and CDR2 YFSETQ. The CDR3 covers 16 residues. The CDR3 DNA follows: TGCGCCAGCAGCTTGGCGGCTAGCGGGTCACAAGAGACCCAGTACTTC. Residues: CASSLAASGSQETQYF.

This clonotype occurred a few times. The rearrangement links TRBV7-8 to TRBJ1-5, with TRBD1 matching 11 bases. CDR1 and CDR2 (germline): SGHVS, FQNEAQ. This CDR3 is built from 17 residues. J was trimmed by 9 bases and V by 5 bases; bases with no gene match: 15. This CDR3 reads CASSPRDRGWSDPPQHF. CDR3 sequence (DNA): TGTGCCAGCAGCCCGCGGGACAGGGGGTGGTCTGATCCGCCCCAGCATTTT.

The chain carries TRBV4-1 and TRBJ2-1; D perhaps matches TRBD2 (6 bases). Trimming took 1 base from V and 2 from J, leaving 12 bases between them. There are 16 residues in the CDR3. Looked up from germline, CDR1 is MGHRA and CDR2 is YSYEKL. CDR3 DNA sequence: TGCGCCAGCAGCCAAGTACTAGCCGTAACCTACAATGAGCAGTTCTTC. Its translation is CASSQVLAVTYNEQFF.